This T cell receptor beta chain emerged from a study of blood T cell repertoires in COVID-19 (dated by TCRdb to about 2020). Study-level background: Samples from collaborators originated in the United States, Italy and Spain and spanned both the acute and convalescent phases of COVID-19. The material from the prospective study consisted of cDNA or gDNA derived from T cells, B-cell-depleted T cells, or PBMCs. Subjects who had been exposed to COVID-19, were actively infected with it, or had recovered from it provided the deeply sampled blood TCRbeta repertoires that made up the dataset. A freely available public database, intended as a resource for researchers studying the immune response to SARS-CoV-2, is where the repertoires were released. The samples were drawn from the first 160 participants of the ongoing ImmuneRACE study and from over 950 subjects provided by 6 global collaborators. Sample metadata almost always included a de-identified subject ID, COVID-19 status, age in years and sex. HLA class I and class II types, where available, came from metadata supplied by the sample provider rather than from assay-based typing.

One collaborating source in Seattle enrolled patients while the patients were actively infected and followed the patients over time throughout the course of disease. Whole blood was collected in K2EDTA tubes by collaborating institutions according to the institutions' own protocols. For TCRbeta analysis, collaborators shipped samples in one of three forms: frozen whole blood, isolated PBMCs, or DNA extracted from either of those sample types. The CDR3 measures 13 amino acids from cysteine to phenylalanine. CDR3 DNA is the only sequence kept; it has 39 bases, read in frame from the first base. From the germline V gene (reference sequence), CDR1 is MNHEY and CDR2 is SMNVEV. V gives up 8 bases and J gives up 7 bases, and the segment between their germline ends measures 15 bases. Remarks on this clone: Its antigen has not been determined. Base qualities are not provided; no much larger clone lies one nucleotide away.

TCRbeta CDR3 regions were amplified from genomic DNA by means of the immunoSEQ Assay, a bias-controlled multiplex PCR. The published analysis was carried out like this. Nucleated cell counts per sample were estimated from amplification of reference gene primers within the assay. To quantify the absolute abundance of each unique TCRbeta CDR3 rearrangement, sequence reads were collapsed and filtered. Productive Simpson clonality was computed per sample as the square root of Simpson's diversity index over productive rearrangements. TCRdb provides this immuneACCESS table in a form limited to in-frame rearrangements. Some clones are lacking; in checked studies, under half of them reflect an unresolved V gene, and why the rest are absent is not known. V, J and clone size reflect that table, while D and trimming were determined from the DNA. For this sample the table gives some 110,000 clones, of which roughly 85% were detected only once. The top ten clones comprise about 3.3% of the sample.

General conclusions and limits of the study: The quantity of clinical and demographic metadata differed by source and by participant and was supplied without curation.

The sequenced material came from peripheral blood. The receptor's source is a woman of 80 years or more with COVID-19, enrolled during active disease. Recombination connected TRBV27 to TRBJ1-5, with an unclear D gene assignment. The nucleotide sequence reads TGTGCCAGCCGCCGACTGAAAGGCCAGCCCCAGCATTTT. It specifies CASRRLKGQPQHF.